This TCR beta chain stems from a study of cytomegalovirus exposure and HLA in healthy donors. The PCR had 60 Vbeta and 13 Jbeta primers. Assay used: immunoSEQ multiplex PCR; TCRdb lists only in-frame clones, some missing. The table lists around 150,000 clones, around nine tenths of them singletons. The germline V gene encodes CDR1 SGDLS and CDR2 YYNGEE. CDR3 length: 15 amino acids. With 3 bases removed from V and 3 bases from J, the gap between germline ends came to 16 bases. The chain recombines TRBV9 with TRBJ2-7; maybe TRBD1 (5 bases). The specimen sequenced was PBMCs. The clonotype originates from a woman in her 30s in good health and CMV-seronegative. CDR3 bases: TGTGCCAGCAGCGAGTCAATAGGGGATAACTACGAGCAGTACTTC. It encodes CASSESIGDNYEQYF.